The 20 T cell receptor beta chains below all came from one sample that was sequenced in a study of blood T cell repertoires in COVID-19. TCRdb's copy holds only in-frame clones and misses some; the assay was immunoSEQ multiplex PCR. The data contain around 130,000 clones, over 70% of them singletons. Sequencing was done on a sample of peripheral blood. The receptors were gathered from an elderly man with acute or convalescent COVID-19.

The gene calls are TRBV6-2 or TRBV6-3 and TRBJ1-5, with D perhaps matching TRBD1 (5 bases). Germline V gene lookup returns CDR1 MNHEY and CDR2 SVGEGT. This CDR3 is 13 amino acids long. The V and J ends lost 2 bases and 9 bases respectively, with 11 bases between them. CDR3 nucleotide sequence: TGTGCCAGCAGTTACAACACGGGGGTGCCCCAGCATTTT. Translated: CASSYNTGVPQHF.

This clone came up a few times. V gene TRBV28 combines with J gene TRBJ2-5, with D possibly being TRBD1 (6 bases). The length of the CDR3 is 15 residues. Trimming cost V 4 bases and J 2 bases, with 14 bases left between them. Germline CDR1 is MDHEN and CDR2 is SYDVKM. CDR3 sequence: CASSSVGQGQETQYF. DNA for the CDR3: TGTGCCAGCAGTTCCGTCGGGCAGGGGCAAGAGACCCAGTACTTC.

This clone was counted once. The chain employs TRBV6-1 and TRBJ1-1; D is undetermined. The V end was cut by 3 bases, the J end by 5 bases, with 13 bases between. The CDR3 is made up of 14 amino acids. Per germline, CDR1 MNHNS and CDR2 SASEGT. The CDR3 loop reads CASSDRPGRTEAFF. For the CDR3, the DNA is TGTGCCAGCAGTGATCGGCCGGGTAGGACTGAAGCTTTCTTT.

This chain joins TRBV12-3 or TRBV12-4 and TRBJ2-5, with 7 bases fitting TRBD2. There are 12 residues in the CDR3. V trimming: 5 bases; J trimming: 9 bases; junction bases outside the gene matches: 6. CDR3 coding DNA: TGTGCCAGCAGTCCTGGGGGAGGGGCCCAGTACTTC. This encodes CASSPGGGAQYF.

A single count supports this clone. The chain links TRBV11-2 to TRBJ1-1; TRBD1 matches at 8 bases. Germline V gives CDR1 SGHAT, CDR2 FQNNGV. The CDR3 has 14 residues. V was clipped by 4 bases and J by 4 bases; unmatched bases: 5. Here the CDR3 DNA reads TGTGCCAGCAGCTCAACTACAGGGGGCACTGAAGCTTTCTTT. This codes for CASSSTTGGTEAFF. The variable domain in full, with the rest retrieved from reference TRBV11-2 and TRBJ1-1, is EAGVAQSPRYKIIEKRQSVAFWCNPISGHATLYWYQQILGQGPKLLIQFQNNGVVDDSQLPKDRFSAERLKGVDSTLKIQPAKLEDSAVYLCASSSTTGGTEAFFGQGTRLTVV.

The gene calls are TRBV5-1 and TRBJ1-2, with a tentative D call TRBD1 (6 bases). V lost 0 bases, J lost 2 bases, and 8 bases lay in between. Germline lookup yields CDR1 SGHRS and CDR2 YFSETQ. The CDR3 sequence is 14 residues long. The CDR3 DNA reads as TGCGCCAGCAGCTTGGTTCAGGGGAACTATGGCTACACCTTC. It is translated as CASSLVQGNYGYTF. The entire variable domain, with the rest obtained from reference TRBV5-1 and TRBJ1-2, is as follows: KAGVTQTPRYLIKTRGQQVTLSCSPISGHRSVSWYQQTPGQGLQFLFEYFSETQRNKGNFPGRFSGRQFSNSRSEMNVSTLELGDSALYLCASSLVQGNYGYTFGSGTRLTVV.

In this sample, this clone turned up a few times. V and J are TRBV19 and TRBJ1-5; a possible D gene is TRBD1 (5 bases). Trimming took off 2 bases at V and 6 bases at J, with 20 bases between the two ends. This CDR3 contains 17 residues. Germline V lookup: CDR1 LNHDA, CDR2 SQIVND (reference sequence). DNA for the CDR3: TGTGCCAGTAGTATAAAGGGCGCCAGGGTCGGTGGTCAGCCCCAGCATTTT. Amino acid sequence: CASSIKGARVGGQPQHF.

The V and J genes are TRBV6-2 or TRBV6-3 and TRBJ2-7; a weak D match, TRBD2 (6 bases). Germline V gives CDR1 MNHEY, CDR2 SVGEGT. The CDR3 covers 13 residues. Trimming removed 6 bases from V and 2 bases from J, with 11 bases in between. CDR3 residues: CASSRDLAYEQYF. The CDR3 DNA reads TGTGCCAGCAGCCGGGACTTGGCCTACGAGCAGTACTTC.

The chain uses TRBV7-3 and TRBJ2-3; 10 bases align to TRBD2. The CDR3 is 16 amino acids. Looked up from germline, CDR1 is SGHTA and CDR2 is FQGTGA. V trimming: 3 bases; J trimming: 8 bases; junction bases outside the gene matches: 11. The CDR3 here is CASSLVPSGGAITQYF. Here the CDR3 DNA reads TGTGCCAGCAGCTTGGTGCCCAGCGGGGGGGCCATTACGCAGTATTTT.

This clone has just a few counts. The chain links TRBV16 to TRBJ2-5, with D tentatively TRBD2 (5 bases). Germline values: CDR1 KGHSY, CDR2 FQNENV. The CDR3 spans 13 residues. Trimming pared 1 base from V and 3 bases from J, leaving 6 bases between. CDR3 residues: CASSQWGEETQYF. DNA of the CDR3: TGTGCCAGCAGCCAATGGGGAGAAGAGACCCAGTACTTC.

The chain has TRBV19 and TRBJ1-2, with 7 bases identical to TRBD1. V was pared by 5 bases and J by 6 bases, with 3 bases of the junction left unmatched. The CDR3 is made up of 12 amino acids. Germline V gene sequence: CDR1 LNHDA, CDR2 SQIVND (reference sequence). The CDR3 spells CASSRQGDGYTF. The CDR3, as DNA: TGTGCCAGTAGTCGGCAGGGGGATGGCTACACCTTC.

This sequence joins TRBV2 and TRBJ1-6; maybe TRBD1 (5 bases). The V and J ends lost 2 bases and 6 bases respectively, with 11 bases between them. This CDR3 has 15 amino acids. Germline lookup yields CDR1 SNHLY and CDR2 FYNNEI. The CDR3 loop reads CASSEHQGSNSPLHF. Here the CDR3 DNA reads TGTGCCAGCAGTGAACATCAGGGTAGTAATTCACCCCTCCACTTT.

DNA for the CDR3: TGTGCCAGCAGCAGGGAGGTTTGGACACCCCTCCACTTT. Protein: CASSREVWTPLHF. The gene calls are TRBV27 and TRBJ1-6, with D possibly TRBD1 on 5 matching bases. CDR3 length equals 13 residues. CDR1 is MNHEY, CDR2 SMNVEV, per germline (reference sequence). V was shortened by 6 bases and J by 11 bases, with 14 bases between the two germline ends.

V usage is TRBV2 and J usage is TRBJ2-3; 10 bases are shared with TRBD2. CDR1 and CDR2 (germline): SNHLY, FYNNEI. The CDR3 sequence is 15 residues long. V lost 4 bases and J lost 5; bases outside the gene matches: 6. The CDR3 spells CASSAERGGLDTQYF. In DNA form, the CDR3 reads TGTGCCAGCAGTGCGGAGCGGGGGGGCCTAGATACGCAGTATTTT.

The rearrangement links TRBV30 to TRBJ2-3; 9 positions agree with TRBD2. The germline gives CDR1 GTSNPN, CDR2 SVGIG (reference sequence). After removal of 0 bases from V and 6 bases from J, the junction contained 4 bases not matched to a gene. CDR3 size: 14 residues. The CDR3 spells CAWSVGGGADTQYF. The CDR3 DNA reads TGTGCCTGGAGTGTCGGCGGGGGGGCCGATACGCAGTATTTT.

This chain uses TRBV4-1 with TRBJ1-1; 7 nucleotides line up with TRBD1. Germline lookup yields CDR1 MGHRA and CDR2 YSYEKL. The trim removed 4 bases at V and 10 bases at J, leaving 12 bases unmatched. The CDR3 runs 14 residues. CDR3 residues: CASSRERQGFRAFF. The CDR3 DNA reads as TGCGCCAGCAGCCGAGAAAGACAGGGCTTTCGAGCTTTCTTT.

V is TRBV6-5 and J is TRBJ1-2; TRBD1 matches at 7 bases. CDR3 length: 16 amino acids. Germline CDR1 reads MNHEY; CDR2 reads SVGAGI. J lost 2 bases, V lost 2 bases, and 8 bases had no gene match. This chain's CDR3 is CASSYRVAGQNYGYTF. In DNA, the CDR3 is TGTGCCAGCAGTTACAGGGTTGCGGGACAGAACTATGGCTACACCTTC.

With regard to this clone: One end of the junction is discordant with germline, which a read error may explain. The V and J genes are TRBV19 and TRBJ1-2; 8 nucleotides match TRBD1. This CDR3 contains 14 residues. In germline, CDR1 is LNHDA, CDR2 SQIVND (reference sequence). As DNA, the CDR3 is TGTGCCAGTAGTGACCGACTCCGGGACAGGCGGGAGTCCTTC. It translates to CASSDRLRDRRESF. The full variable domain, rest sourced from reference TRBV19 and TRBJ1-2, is DGGITQSPKYLFRKEGQNVTLSCEQNLNHDAMYWYRQDPGQGLRLIYYSQIVNDFQKGDIAEGYSVSREKKESFPLTVTSAQKNPTAFYLCASSDRLRDRRESFGSGTRLTVV.

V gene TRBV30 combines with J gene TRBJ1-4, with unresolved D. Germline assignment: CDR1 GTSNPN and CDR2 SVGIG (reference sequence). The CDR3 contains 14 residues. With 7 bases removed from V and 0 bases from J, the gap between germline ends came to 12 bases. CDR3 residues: CASGATATNEKLFF. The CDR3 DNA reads TGTGCCTCGGGAGCTACCGCAACTAATGAAAAACTGTTTTTT. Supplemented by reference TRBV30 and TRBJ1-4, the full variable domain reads SQTIHQWPATLVQPVGSPLSLECTVEGTSNPNLYWYRQAAGRGLQLLFYSVGIGQISSEVPQNLSASRPQDRQFILSSKKLLLSDSGFYLCASGATATNEKLFFGSGTQLSVL.

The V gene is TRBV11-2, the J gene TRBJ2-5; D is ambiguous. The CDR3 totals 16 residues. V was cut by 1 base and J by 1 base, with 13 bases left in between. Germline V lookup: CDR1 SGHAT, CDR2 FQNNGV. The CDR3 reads CASSLVPNRPQETQYF. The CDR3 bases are TGTGCCAGCAGCTTAGTCCCTAACCGTCCCCAAGAGACCCAGTACTTC.